Below, 18 T cell receptor beta chains from the same sample are listed, as sequenced in a study of shared clonotypes between healthy human individuals. TCRdb keeps only in-frame clones here, not all; method: immunoSEQ multiplex PCR. The sample yields 2 million to 2.5 million clones, 95% seen once. The specimen was naive CD4+ T cells sorted from blood. Sample subset: CD45RA+ positively selected. The source is a man aged 18 to 30 in good health.

J is TRBJ2-4 and V is TRBV18; weak D call: TRBD1 (7 bases). The CDR3 spans 16 residues. Trimming shortened V by 3 bases and J by 2 bases, and 14 bases separated the two germline ends. CDR1 KGHSH and CDR2 LQKENI come from the germline V gene. CDR3 sequence reads: CASSPRQGGTKNIQYF. CDR3 sequence (DNA): TGTGCCAGCTCACCGAGACAGGGCGGGACCAAAAACATTCAGTACTTC.

The J gene is TRBJ2-4, the V gene TRBV30; perhaps TRBD2 as D (6 bases). From germline, CDR1 is GTSNPN and CDR2 SVGIG (reference sequence). The ends were cut back, 1 base at V and 0 bases at J, with 34 bases in the middle. This CDR3 has 23 residues. DNA for the CDR3: TGTGCCTGGAGTGCCCAAAGAGTTTACGGCGGGATGCGGGACTTGATAGCCAAAAACATTCAGTACTTC. Its translation is CAWSAQRVYGGMRDLIAKNIQYF.

The V and J genes are TRBV5-4 and TRBJ2-7, with 8 bases that match TRBD2. V was clipped by 5 bases and J by 2 bases; unmatched bases: 12. The CDR3 has 16 amino acids. Germline V gene sequence: CDR1 SGHNT, CDR2 YYREEE (reference sequence). CDR3 bases: TGTGCCAGCAGGAAGCCGGGACTAGAGGACCCCTACGAGCAGTACTTC. Translation: CASRKPGLEDPYEQYF.

The chain couples TRBV7-2 to TRBJ1-2; TRBD1 might be the D (5 bases). The ends were cut back, 0 bases at V and 4 bases at J, with 15 bases in the middle. CDR1 is SGHTA and CDR2 is FQGNSA in the germline V gene. CDR3 length equals 16 residues. CDR3 coding DNA: TGTGCCAGCAGCTTAGCCGTGGGGGAGTGGGTCTATGGCTACACCTTC. It specifies CASSLAVGEWVYGYTF.

The CDR3 DNA reads TGCGCCAGCAGCCATACCGTGGTCAGTCCACGAACCAGGTTATATGAAAAACTGTTTTTT. The encoded protein is CASSHTVVSPRTRLYEKLFF. This chain connects TRBV4-1 to TRBJ1-4, with D unresolved. V lost 3 bases to trimming and J lost 6 bases, with 29 bases between them. The CDR3 sequence is 20 residues long. From germline, CDR1 is MGHRA and CDR2 YSYEKL.

This chain links TRBV6-5 with TRBJ1-3; tentative D call: TRBD1 (5 bases). The CDR3 has 14 residues. Germline CDR1 and CDR2: MNHEY and SVGAGI. V was pared by 8 bases and J by 0 bases, with 11 bases between. For the CDR3, the DNA is TGTGCCAGCTGCGATACAGGCTCTGGAAACACCATATATTTT. Translating it yields CASCDTGSGNTIYF.

The chain couples TRBV6-1 to TRBJ1-5; D gene ambiguous. Germline CDR1 MNHNS, CDR2 SASEGT. Between the trimmed V and J ends, which lost 2 bases and 6 bases, there was a span of 5 bases. CDR3 size: 12 residues. The CDR3 DNA sequence: TGTGCCAGCAGTGAAAGGGTTCAGCCCCAGCATTTT. This translates into CASSERVQPQHF.

This chain connects TRBV28 to TRBJ2-7; 10 positions agree with TRBD1. Germline CDR1 and CDR2: MDHEN and SYDVKM. The CDR3 covers 14 residues. V was pared by 6 bases and J by 5 bases, with 7 bases of the junction left unmatched. The CDR3 here is CASRGQGNPHEQYF. CDR3 coding DNA: TGTGCCAGCAGGGGACAGGGGAATCCCCACGAGCAGTACTTC.

CDR3 region: CASIGPGVQTQEGQYF. The CDR3 coding sequence is TGTGCCAGCATCGGCCCGGGGGTACAAACCCAAGAAGGGCAGTACTTC. This sequence joins TRBV28 and TRBJ2-7; possible D gene TRBD2, 6 bases. CDR1 and CDR2 from the germline V gene are MDHEN and SYDVKM. The CDR3 is 16 amino acids. V shed 7 bases and J shed 9 bases, with 28 bases lying between them.

This rearrangement joins TRBV6-5 to TRBJ1-2; no firm D call. Trimming took off 8 bases at V and 8 bases at J, with 15 bases between the two ends. The CDR3 covers 12 residues. Germline CDR1 and CDR2: MNHEY and SVGAGI. CDR3 sequence (DNA): TGTGCCAGCCGTCGGGCGGGAACAGGCTACACCTTC. It encodes CASRRAGTGYTF.

This rearrangement joins TRBV14 to TRBJ2-5; D remains unclear. The length of the CDR3 is 12 residues. Germline V gene data show CDR1 as SGHDN and CDR2 as FVKESK. Trimming cost V 5 bases and J 11 bases, with 15 bases left between them. The CDR3 coding sequence is TGTGCCAGCAGCACCTACCGGGCACAGCAGTACTTC. Amino acids: CASSTYRAQQYF.

Details on this clone: The sample contains more than one DNA sequence encoding this CDR3. The chain employs TRBV6-5 and TRBJ2-7; D unresolved. Trimming pared 0 bases from V and 0 bases from J, leaving 12 bases between. This CDR3 is 16 amino acids long. CDR1 and CDR2 from the germline V gene are MNHEY and SVGAGI. CDR3 DNA sequence: TGTGCCAGCAGTTACTCTTGGCAGGCGAGCTCCTACGAGCAGTACTTC. It specifies CASSYSWQASSYEQYF.

This clone appeared once. V usage is TRBV14 and J usage is TRBJ2-5; unclear D gene. The germline CDR1 and CDR2 sequences are SGHDN and FVKESK. Trimming removed 3 bases at V and 1 base at J, with 3 bases between. The CDR3 spans 12 residues. The CDR3 DNA follows: TGTGCCAGCAGCCATGGCCAAGAGACCCAGTACTTC. It specifies CASSHGQETQYF.

This chain connects TRBV7-2 to TRBJ2-5, with TRBD1 as a possible D gene (6 bases). Germline V gene lookup returns CDR1 SGHTA and CDR2 FQGNSA. The CDR3 is 14 residues long. V dropped 3 bases and J dropped 4 bases, with 12 bases sitting between them. CDR3 amino acids: CASSFRGFRETQYF. In DNA, the CDR3 is TGTGCCAGCAGCTTCAGGGGCTTCCGAGAGACCCAGTACTTC.

The J gene is TRBJ1-4, the V gene TRBV18; 7 bases agree with TRBD1. The trim removed 4 bases at V and 4 bases at J, leaving 3 bases unmatched. Germline V CDR1 and CDR2: KGHSH, LQKENI. The CDR3 runs to 14 residues. The CDR3: CASSLGQVNEKLFF. CDR3 in DNA: TGTGCCAGCTCACTTGGACAGGTTAATGAAAAACTGTTTTTT.

This chain uses TRBV30 with TRBJ2-3; 7 bases are a match to TRBD2. V was clipped by 2 bases and J by 5 bases; unmatched bases: 7. CDR3 length: 14 residues. Germline CDR1 and CDR2: GTSNPN and SVGIG (reference sequence). Here the CDR3 reads CAWSWAERGDTQYF. DNA for the CDR3: TGTGCCTGGAGTTGGGCGGAGCGGGGAGATACGCAGTATTTT. Together with reference TRBV30 and TRBJ2-3, the CDR3 gives the full variable domain: SQTIHQWPATLVQPVGSPLSLECTVEGTSNPNLYWYRQAAGRGLQLLFYSVGIGQISSEVPQNLSASRPQDRQFILSSKKLLLSDSGFYLCAWSWAERGDTQYFGPGTRLTVL.

The CDR3 is CASSQDPHSNQPQHF. DNA for the CDR3: TGCGCCAGCAGCCAAGATCCCCACAGCAATCAGCCCCAGCATTTT. V and J are TRBV4-1 and TRBJ1-5; no definite D call. V was cut by 0 bases and J by 1 base, with 7 bases left in between. The CDR3 has 15 amino acids. From germline, CDR1 is MGHRA and CDR2 YSYEKL.

The rearrangement uses TRBV7-2 and TRBJ1-2, with D maybe TRBD1 (6 bases). V gave up 5 bases and J gave up 4 bases, with 20 bases separating them. Germline V gene lookup returns CDR1 SGHTA and CDR2 FQGNSA. The CDR3 consists of 16 residues. The chain's CDR3 is CASSPGGAEGGYGYTF. The CDR3 region has the DNA TGTGCCAGCAGCCCCGGGGGTGCGGAGGGGGGCTATGGCTACACCTTC.